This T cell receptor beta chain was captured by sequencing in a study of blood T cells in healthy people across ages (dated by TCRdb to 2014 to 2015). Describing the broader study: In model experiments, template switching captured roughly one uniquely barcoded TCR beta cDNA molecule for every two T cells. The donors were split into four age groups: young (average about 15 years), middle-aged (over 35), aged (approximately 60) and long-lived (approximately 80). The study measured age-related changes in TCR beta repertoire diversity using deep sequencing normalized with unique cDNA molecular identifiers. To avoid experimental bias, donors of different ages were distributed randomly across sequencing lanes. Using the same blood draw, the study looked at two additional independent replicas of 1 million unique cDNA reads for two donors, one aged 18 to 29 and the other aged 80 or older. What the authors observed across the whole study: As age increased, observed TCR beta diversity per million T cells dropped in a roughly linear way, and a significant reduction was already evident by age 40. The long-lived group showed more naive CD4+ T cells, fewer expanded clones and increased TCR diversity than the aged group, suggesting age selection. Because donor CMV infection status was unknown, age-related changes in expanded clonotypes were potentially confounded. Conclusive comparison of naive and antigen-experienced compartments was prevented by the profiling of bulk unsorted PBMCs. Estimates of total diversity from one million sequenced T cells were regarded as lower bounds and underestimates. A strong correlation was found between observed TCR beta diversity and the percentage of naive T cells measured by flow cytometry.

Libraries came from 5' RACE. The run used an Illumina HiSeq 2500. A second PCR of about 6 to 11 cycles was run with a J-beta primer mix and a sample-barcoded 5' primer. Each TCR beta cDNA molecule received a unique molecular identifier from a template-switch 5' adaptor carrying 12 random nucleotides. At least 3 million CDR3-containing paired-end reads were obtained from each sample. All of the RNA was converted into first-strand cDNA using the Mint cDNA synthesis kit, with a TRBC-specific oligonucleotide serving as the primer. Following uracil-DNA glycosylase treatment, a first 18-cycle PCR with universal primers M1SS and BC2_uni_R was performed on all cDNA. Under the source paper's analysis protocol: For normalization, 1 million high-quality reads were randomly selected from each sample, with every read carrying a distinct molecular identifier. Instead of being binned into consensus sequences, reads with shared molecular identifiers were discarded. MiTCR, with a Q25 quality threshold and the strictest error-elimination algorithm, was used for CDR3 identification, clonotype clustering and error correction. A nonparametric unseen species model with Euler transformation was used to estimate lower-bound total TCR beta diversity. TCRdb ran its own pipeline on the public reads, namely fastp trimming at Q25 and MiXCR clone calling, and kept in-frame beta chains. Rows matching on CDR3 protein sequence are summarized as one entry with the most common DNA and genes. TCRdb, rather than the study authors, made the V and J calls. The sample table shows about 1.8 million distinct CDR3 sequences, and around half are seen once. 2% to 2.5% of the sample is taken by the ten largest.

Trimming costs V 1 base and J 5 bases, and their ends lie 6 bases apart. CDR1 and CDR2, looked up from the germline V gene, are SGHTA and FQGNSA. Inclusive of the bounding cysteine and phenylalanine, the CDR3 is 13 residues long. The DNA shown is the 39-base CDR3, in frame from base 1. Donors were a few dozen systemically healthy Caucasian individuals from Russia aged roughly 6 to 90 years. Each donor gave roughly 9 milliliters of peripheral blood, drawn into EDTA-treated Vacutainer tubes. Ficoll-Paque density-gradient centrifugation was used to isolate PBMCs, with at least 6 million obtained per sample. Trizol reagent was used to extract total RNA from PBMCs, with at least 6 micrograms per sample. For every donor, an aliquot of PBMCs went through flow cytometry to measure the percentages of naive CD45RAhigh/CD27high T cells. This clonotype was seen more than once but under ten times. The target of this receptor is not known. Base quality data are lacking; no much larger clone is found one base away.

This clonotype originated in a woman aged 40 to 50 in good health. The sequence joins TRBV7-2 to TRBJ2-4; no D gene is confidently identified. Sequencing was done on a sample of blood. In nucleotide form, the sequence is TGTGCCAGCAGCTTAGGGTTGGAAAACATTCAGTACTTC. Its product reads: CASSLGLENIQYF.